These 20 T cell receptor beta chains came from one sample sequenced in a study of blood T cells in healthy people across ages. It was with a sample-barcoded 5' primer and a J-beta primer mix that a second PCR of roughly 7 to 12 cycles was run. TCRdb reprocessed the 5' RACE reads via MiXCR and lists one record per CDR3 protein. The sample comprises hundreds of thousands of distinct CDR3 sequences, 29% of which are singletons, and around a sixth rests with the top ten. The sample taken for sequencing was blood. These receptors were obtained from a woman older than 75 in good health.

The V call is TRBV7-2, the J call TRBJ1-1; no reliable D call. CDR3 length: 14 residues. Germline V gene data show CDR1 as SGHTA and CDR2 as FQGNSA. Trimming pared 2 bases from V and 1 base from J, leaving 8 bases between. The DNA for the CDR3 is TGTACCAGCAGCTTACAATTTTGGAACACTGAAGCTTTCTTT. Protein product: CTSSLQFWNTEAFF.

The rearrangement uses TRBV12-5 and TRBJ2-1, with D possibly being TRBD2 (6 bases). The CDR3 has 15 amino acids. The germline V and J ends were trimmed by 6 bases and 2 bases, with 14 bases remaining between them. From germline, CDR1 is LGHNT and CDR2 FRNRAP. The CDR3 loop reads CASGKSGLPYNEQFF. CDR3 coding DNA: TGTGCTAGTGGAAAAAGCGGGCTCCCCTACAATGAGCAGTTCTTC.

The CDR3 nucleotides read TGTGCCAGCAGCCCGCCAGGGAGAGGCAATCAGCCCCAGCATTTT. This codes for CASSPPGRGNQPQHF. The V gene is TRBV7-2, the J gene TRBJ1-5; possibly TRBD1 for D (5 bases). Germline loops: CDR1 SGHTA, CDR2 FQGNSA. The V end lost 5 bases, the J end lost 2 bases, and 13 bases lay between the germline ends. The CDR3 covers 15 residues.

CDR3 nucleotide sequence: TGTGCCAGCAGAGGGTTCCCGAACACCGGGGAGCTGTTTTTT. This codes for CASRGFPNTGELFF. The chain employs TRBV12-3 or TRBV12-4 and TRBJ2-2, with D unclear. Deletions cut 6 bases from V and 0 bases from J, with 8 bases between. The length of the CDR3 is 14 residues.

The chain links TRBV28 to TRBJ2-3, with D perhaps TRBD1 (8 bases). CDR3 length: 17 amino acids. Germline values: CDR1 MDHEN, CDR2 SYDVKM. Trimming left V 8 bases short and J 2 bases short, with 23 bases between. The CDR3 coding sequence is TGTGCCAGCCAATCCGACAGGGGAGGGGGGGTCACAGATACGCAGTATTTT. Its translation: CASQSDRGGGVTDTQYF.

With respect to this clonotype: A much larger clone differs from this one at a single base, so this may be a read error. The V call is TRBV7-9, the J call TRBJ1-5; TRBD1 is a possible D gene (5 bases). The length of the CDR3 is 14 residues. Deletions cut 4 bases from V and 3 bases from J, with 10 bases between. Germline CDR1 and CDR2: SEHNR and FQNEAQ (reference sequence). This CDR3 reads CASSSRQPNQPQHF. DNA of the CDR3: TGTGCCAGCAGCTCCAGACAGCCCAATCAGCCCCAGCATTTT.

The chain employs TRBV5-1 and TRBJ2-5, with D possibly being TRBD2 (6 bases). This CDR3 has 15 amino acids. Trimming removed 0 bases from V and 2 bases from J, with 11 bases in between. Per the germline V gene, CDR1 is SGHRS and CDR2 is YFSETQ. In DNA form, the CDR3 reads TGCGCCAGCAGCTTGGATCCCGCGGGGCAAGAGACCCAGTACTTC. This encodes CASSLDPAGQETQYF. Filled out from reference TRBV5-1 and TRBJ2-5, the complete variable domain reads KAGVTQTPRYLIKTRGQQVTLSCSPISGHRSVSWYQQTPGQGLQFLFEYFSETQRNKGNFPGRFSGRQFSNSRSEMNVSTLELGDSALYLCASSLDPAGQETQYFGPGTRLLVL.

In its sample, this clonotype was seen a few times. The V gene is TRBV10-2, the J gene TRBJ2-1, with D perhaps being TRBD1 or TRBD2 (5 bases each). In germline, CDR1 is WSHSY, CDR2 SAAADI. The CDR3 is 14 residues long. V dropped 2 bases and J dropped 11 bases, with 16 bases sitting between them. DNA for the CDR3: TGCGCCAGCAGTGAGATCCGGGGTAGGGGTAAGCAGTTCTTC. It translates to CASSEIRGRGKQFF.

Ten or more counts support this clonotype. The chain links TRBV15 to TRBJ2-7; 8 nucleotides match TRBD2. J gave up 0 bases and V 5 bases, and 3 bases lay outside the gene matches. The CDR3 covers 14 residues. Germline V gene sequence: CDR1 LNHNV, CDR2 YYDKDF (reference sequence). DNA of the CDR3: TGTGCCACCAGCGAACTAGCGGCCTCCTACGAGCAGTACTTC. Translated, it gives CATSELAASYEQYF.

There are many counts of this clonotype. The V and J genes are TRBV6-2 or TRBV6-3 and TRBJ2-3; 11 bases fit TRBD1. CDR3 length: 16 residues. V gave up 6 bases and J gave up 3 bases; unmatched junction bases: 8. CDR1 and CDR2 from the germline V gene are MNHEY and SVGEGT. The CDR3 region has the DNA TGTGCCAGCAGCAAATCGGACAGGGGGCGGACAGATACGCAGTATTTT. Its translation is CASSKSDRGRTDTQYF.

With regard to this clonotype: The DNA is omitted, as the CDR3 cannot be located on it reliably, and the CDR3 follows TCRdb's listing. The V gene is TRBV21-1, the J gene TRBJ2-7; TRBD2 is taken as the D call from the table, unchecked against the DNA. TRBV21-1 corresponds to a pseudogene. Termini included, the CDR3 measures 17 amino acids. This chain's CDR3 is CASSKGVVAGGIYEQYF.

The table lists this clonotype with a few counts. One base away lies a much larger clone, so this may be a sequencing read error. The V call is TRBV28, the J call TRBJ2-3; possible D gene TRBD1, 5 bases. The germline gives CDR1 MDHEN, CDR2 SYDVKM. V gave up 6 bases and J gave up 7 bases, with 11 bases separating them. CDR3 length equals 12 residues. The CDR3 DNA reads TGTGCCAGCAGGAAGGGGTTTCATACGCAGTATTTT. Residues: CASRKGFHTQYF.

This clonotype has a handful of counts. The V call is TRBV3-1, the J call TRBJ2-7, with D uncertain. Between the trimmed V and J ends, which lost 0 bases and 7 bases, there was a span of 13 bases. Germline CDR1 and CDR2: LGHDT and YNNKEL (reference sequence). The CDR3 totals 14 residues. The CDR3 DNA reads TGTGCCAGCAGCCAAGATAGGCACTACAATGAGCAGTACTTC. As protein: CASSQDRHYNEQYF.

This clonotype has at least ten counts. The rearrangement joins TRBV7-9 to TRBJ1-1; TRBD1 matches 7 bases. Germline V gene lookup returns CDR1 SEHNR and CDR2 FQNEAQ (reference sequence). This CDR3 spans 18 amino acids. J lost 1 base, V lost 5 bases, and 16 bases had no gene match. CDR3 protein: CASSNGRQSAGGNTEAFF. The CDR3 DNA sequence: TGTGCCAGCAGCAACGGACGACAGAGTGCAGGGGGGAACACTGAAGCTTTCTTT.

The V and J genes are TRBV3-1 and TRBJ1-4; D gene uncertain. Trimming left V 2 bases short and J 11 bases short, with 15 bases between. Germline CDR1 reads LGHDT; CDR2 reads YNNKEL (reference sequence). The CDR3 spans 14 residues. The CDR3 DNA sequence: TGTGCCAGCAGCCAACGCATCCGGGAGAGGAAACTGTTTTTT. Its protein product is CASSQRIRERKLFF.

The V call is TRBV9, the J call TRBJ1-4; D is unclear. This CDR3 has 16 amino acids. The germline gives CDR1 SGDLS, CDR2 YYNGEE. V dropped 0 bases and J dropped 7 bases, with 16 bases sitting between them. The CDR3 protein is CASSVEAEWTGEKLFF. The CDR3 DNA sequence: TGTGCCAGCAGCGTAGAAGCGGAGTGGACGGGTGAAAAACTGTTTTTT.

The chain couples TRBV9 to TRBJ2-5, with 9 bases identical to TRBD2. Germline V lookup: CDR1 SGDLS, CDR2 YYNGEE. The CDR3 consists of 18 residues. V dropped 4 bases and J dropped 3; count of bases not matched to a gene: 16. The CDR3 protein is CASSPRFGGQREEETQYF. CDR3 nucleotides: TGTGCCAGCAGCCCAAGATTTGGGGGACAGCGGGAGGAAGAGACCCAGTACTTC.

This clonotype was recorded a few times. This chain uses TRBV5-1 with TRBJ1-1; D may be TRBD1 (5 bases). Per the germline V gene, CDR1 is SGHRS and CDR2 is YFSETQ. This CDR3 is built from 15 residues. With 4 bases removed from V and 0 bases from J, the gap between germline ends came to 13 bases. CDR3 in amino acids: CASSQGRTLNTEAFF. The CDR3 nucleotides are TGCGCCAGCAGCCAGGGACGGACCTTGAACACTGAAGCTTTCTTT.

The V and J genes are TRBV7-2 and TRBJ2-7; the match to TRBD2 covers 10 bases. After removal of 3 bases from V and 2 bases from J, the junction contained 4 bases not matched to a gene. This CDR3 has 15 residues. Germline V gene sequence: CDR1 SGHTA, CDR2 FQGNSA. CDR3 in DNA: TGTGCCAGCAGCTTTTCAGCGGGAGGGCCCTACGAGCAGTACTTC. This encodes CASSFSAGGPYEQYF.

This chain connects TRBV19 to TRBJ2-3, with a weak D call TRBD1 (6 bases). The CDR3 consists of 16 residues. The ends were cut back, 2 bases at V and 4 bases at J, with 16 bases in the middle. Per the germline V gene, CDR1 is LNHDA and CDR2 is SQIVND (reference sequence). The CDR3 protein is CASSITTGPSADTQYF. The CDR3 DNA reads as TGTGCCAGTAGTATAACCACAGGGCCAAGTGCAGATACGCAGTATTTT. Based on the CDR3 plus reference TRBV19 and TRBJ2-3, the full variable domain is DGGITQSPKYLFRKEGQNVTLSCEQNLNHDAMYWYRQDPGQGLRLIYYSQIVNDFQKGDIAEGYSVSREKKESFPLTVTSAQKNPTAFYLCASSITTGPSADTQYFGPGTRLTVL.